The rows below give T cell receptor beta chains drawn from one sample of a study of cytomegalovirus exposure and HLA in healthy donors. Produced via immunoSEQ multiplex PCR; TCRdb's table is partial and in-frame only. The sample consists of 180,000 or so clones, under 90% of them appearing once. Input material: PBMCs. All receptors come from a boy younger than 10 in good health and CMV-seronegative. Each CDR3 is given with its conserved first and last residue. The order of the fields is V gene, clone size, D gene, J gene, CDR3 protein, CDR3 DNA. A D gene is named only where the DNA matches it firmly. Size is omitted from some rows. Given values are once, few, many or a class for expanded clones.

>TRBV7-2|-|TRBD2|TRBJ2-5
CASSFSGGETQYF
TGTGCCAGCAGCTTTAGCGGGGGGGAGACCCAGTACTTC
>TRBV2|-|-|TRBJ2-7
CASSRTSQSYEQYF
TGTGCCAGCAGTCGGACAAGCCAATCCTACGAGCAGTACTTC
>TRBV6-6|-|-|TRBJ2-1
CASSYSAPSNEQFF
TGTGCCAGCAGTTACTCGGCTCCTAGCAATGAGCAGTTCTTC
>TRBV9|-|TRBD1|TRBJ2-7
CASSVDRGSYEQYF
TGTGCCAGCAGCGTAGACAGGGGTTCCTACGAGCAGTACTTC
>TRBV14|-|-|TRBJ2-7
CASSPEVGFAYEQYF
TGTGCCAGCAGCCCCGAGGTAGGCTTCGCCTACGAGCAGTACTTC
>TRBV7-9|-|-|TRBJ2-2
CASSSWTDTGELFF
TGTGCCAGCAGCTCCTGGACAGACACCGGGGAGCTGTTTTTT
>TRBV4-2|-|-|TRBJ2-5
CASSQFRGETQYF
TGTGCCAGCAGCCAGTTTAGGGGAGAGACCCAGTACTTC
>TRBV7-3|-|-|TRBJ2-3
CASSRETGRPDTQYF
TGTGCCAGCAGCCGGGAGACAGGGCGGCCAGATACGCAGTATTTT
>TRBV30|-|-|TRBJ1-4
CAWGEERINEKLFF
TGTGCCTGGGGGGAGGAACGGATTAATGAAAAACTGTTTTTT
>TRBV19|-|-|TRBJ1-4
CASSPPDTPTNEKLFF
TGTGCCAGTAGTCCCCCGGACACACCAACTAATGAAAAACTGTTTTTT
>TRBV10-3|-|TRBD2|TRBJ2-5
CAISALARSGETQYF
TGTGCCATCAGTGCACTAGCGAGGAGTGGGGAGACCCAGTACTTC
>TRBV7-8|-|-|TRBJ2-7
CASSWGGAEQYF
TGTGCCAGCAGCTGGGGCGGGGCCGAGCAGTACTTC
>TRBV4-1|-|TRBD1|TRBJ2-1
CASSQEGTGVIDEQFF
TGCGCCAGCAGCCAAGAAGGGACAGGGGTTATAGATGAGCAGTTCTTC
>TRBV6-5|-|-|TRBJ1-2
CASSYGTFYGYTF
TGTGCCAGCAGTTACGGGACTTTCTATGGCTACACCTTC
>TRBV11-2|-|-|TRBJ1-1
CASSLDGVGTEAFF
TGTGCCAGCAGCCTAGACGGGGTAGGCACTGAAGCTTTCTTT
>TRBV4-3|-|TRBD2|TRBJ2-7
CASSHASGGAYEQYF
TGCGCCAGCAGCCACGCTAGCGGGGGCGCCTACGAGCAGTACTTC
>TRBV9|-|TRBD1|TRBJ2-5
CASSKFRDRGQETQYF
TGTGCCAGCAGCAAGTTCCGGGACAGGGGGCAAGAGACCCAGTACTTC
>TRBV7-9|few|TRBD1|TRBJ1-6
CASSTQGIDSPLHF
TGTGCCAGCAGCACACAGGGGATAGATTCACCCCTCCACTTT
>TRBV7-9|-|TRBD1|TRBJ2-6
CASSLPGQAMWGANVLTF
TGTGCCAGCAGCCTCCCGGGACAGGCGATGTGGGGGGCCAACGTCCTGACTTTC
>TRBV9|few|-|TRBJ1-6
CASSVGSSYNSPLHF
TGTGCCAGCAGCGTTGGGAGCTCTTATAATTCACCCCTCCACTTT
>TRBV6-5|-|-|TRBJ1-4
CASSRESAGNEKLFF
TGTGCCAGCAGTCGAGAGTCGGCGGGCAATGAAAAACTGTTTTTT
>TRBV27|once|TRBD2|TRBJ2-7
CASSRGGSEQYF
TGTGCCAGCAGTCGCGGGGGAAGCGAGCAGTACTTC
>TRBV5-1|-|TRBD1|TRBJ2-5
CASSWRDRGQETQYF
TGCGCCAGCAGCTGGAGGGACAGGGGGCAAGAGACCCAGTACTTC
>TRBV5-4|-|TRBD2|TRBJ2-5
CASSLSGLAGKETQYF
TGTGCCAGCAGCCTCTCCGGACTAGCGGGGAAGGAGACCCAGTACTTC
>TRBV4-1|-|TRBD2|TRBJ2-7
CASSQDSLAGAPYEQYF
TGCGCCAGCAGCCAAGATTCCCTAGCGGGGGCCCCCTACGAGCAGTACTTC
>TRBV6-6|-|TRBD1|TRBJ1-3
CASLDGQASGNTIYF
TGTGCCAGCCTAGATGGACAGGCATCTGGAAACACCATATATTTT
>TRBV7-6|-|TRBD2|TRBJ2-3
CASSQNSGGVGDTQYF
TGTGCCAGCAGCCAAAATAGCGGGGGGGTGGGAGATACGCAGTATTTT
>TRBV21-1|-|-|TRBJ1-1
CASSKFWSREVTAFF
TGTGCCAGCAGCAAATTCTGGTCCAGGGAAGTAACAGCTTTCTTT
>TRBV27|-|TRBD1|TRBJ2-3
CASSPYDRGDTQYF
TGTGCCAGCAGTCCGTACGACAGGGGGGATACGCAGTATTTT
>TRBV7-2|-|TRBD2|TRBJ2-6
CARGQRGGSGANVLTF
TGTGCCCGGGGGCAGCGGGGGGGCTCTGGGGCCAACGTCCTGACTTTC
>TRBV11-3|-|-|TRBJ2-7
CASSTQTSSSEQYF
TGTGCCAGCAGCACCCAGACCAGTTCTAGCGAGCAGTACTTC
>TRBV10-3|-|-|TRBJ1-1
CAISESGGGTEAFF
TGTGCCATCAGTGAGTCGGGGGGAGGAACTGAAGCTTTCTTT
>TRBV7-3|-|-|TRBJ2-3
CASSFRGADTQYF
TGTGCCAGCAGCTTCAGGGGCGCAGATACGCAGTATTTT
>TRBV15|once|-|TRBJ2-5
CATSRSLETQYF
TGTGCCACCAGCAGGAGCCTAGAGACCCAGTACTTC